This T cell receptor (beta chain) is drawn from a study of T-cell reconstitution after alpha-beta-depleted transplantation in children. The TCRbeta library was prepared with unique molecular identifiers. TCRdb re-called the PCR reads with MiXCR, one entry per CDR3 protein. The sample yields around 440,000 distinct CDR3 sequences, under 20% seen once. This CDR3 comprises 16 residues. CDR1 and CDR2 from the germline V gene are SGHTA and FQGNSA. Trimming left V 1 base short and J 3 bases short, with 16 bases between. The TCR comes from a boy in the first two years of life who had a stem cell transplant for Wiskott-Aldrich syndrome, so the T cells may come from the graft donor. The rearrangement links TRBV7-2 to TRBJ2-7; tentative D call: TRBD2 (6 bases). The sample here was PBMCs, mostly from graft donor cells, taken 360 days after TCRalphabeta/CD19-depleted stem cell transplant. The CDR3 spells CASSLGGRQGGYEQYF. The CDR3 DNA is TGTGCCAGCAGCTTAGGCGGTCGGCAGGGAGGCTACGAGCAGTACTTC.